Following are 8 T cell receptor beta chains from one sample sequenced in a study of blood T cells in healthy people across ages. A second about 6 to 11 cycle PCR used barcoded and J-beta primers. TCRdb redid the calling of the 5' RACE reads with MiXCR, one entry per CDR3 protein. This table has about 780,000 distinct CDR3 sequences, around half appearing once. Sequencing was performed on blood. These receptors were collected from a man of 80 years or more in good health.

This chain joins TRBV9 and TRBJ2-1, with 7 bases that match TRBD1. Germline V gene lookup returns CDR1 SGDLS and CDR2 YYNGEE. Trimming removed 0 bases from V and 8 bases from J; junction bases left unmatched: 8. The CDR3 covers 15 residues. The CDR3 DNA sequence: TGTGCCAGCAGCGTAGCGACAGGGAGCCTGTATGAGCAGTTCTTC. It translates to CASSVATGSLYEQFF.

In this sample, this clonotype turned up many times. The genes are TRBV6-6 and TRBJ2-6; weak D call: TRBD1 (5 bases). CDR3 length: 15 residues. The V gene's germline CDR1 is MNHNY and CDR2 SVGAGI (reference sequence). The V gene lost 0 bases and the J gene lost 3 bases, with 6 bases spanning the gap. CDR3 DNA sequence: TGTGCCAGCAGTTACTCAGGGGTTGGGGCCAACGTCCTGACTTTC. Translated, it gives CASSYSGVGANVLTF.

V gene TRBV29-1 combines with J gene TRBJ2-1; weak D call: TRBD1 (6 bases). From germline, CDR1 is SQVTM and CDR2 ANQGSEA. The ends were cut back, 7 bases at V and 3 bases at J, with 13 bases in the middle. The CDR3 runs 13 residues. In DNA form, the CDR3 reads TGCAGCGCGACAGGCCAATACTACAATGAGCAGTTCTTC. Its protein product is CSATGQYYNEQFF.

This clonotype appeared a few times. The chain couples TRBV9 to TRBJ2-1; unclear D gene. The germline V gene encodes CDR1 SGDLS and CDR2 YYNGEE. CDR3 length: 13 residues. The V and J ends lost 3 bases and 10 bases respectively, with 14 bases between them. The CDR3 region is CASSGAGLSEQFF. CDR3 DNA sequence: TGTGCCAGCAGCGGAGCCGGTCTTTCCGAGCAGTTCTTC.

The chain recombines TRBV18 with TRBJ2-7; D remains unclear. The CDR3 extends over 12 amino acids. Per the germline V gene, CDR1 is KGHSH and CDR2 is LQKENI. Trimming removed 2 bases at V and 6 bases at J, with 8 bases between. CDR3 region: CASSPNSFEQYF. The CDR3 DNA reads as TGTGCCAGCTCACCAAACTCTTTCGAGCAGTACTTC.

The table lists this clonotype with a few counts. The chain recombines TRBV20-1 with TRBJ2-1; 11 positions agree with TRBD2. CDR3 length: 17 amino acids. Germline V gives CDR1 DFQATT, CDR2 SNEGSKA (reference sequence). The J segment lost 0 bases and the V segment lost 3 bases, leaving 7 bases of the junction unmatched. The DNA for the CDR3 is TGCAGTGCTAGCACTAGCGGGAGTCCGAGCTCCTACAATGAGCAGTTCTTC. It encodes CSASTSGSPSSYNEQFF.

V and J are TRBV28 and TRBJ2-7; 11 nucleotides line up with TRBD2. After removal of 5 bases from V and 1 base from J, the junction contained 10 bases not matched to a gene. The CDR3 length is 17 residues. CDR1 is MDHEN and CDR2 is SYDVKM in the germline V gene. The CDR3 is CASSPTSGSLDSYEQYF. In DNA form, the CDR3 reads TGTGCCAGCAGTCCTACTAGCGGGAGTTTAGATTCCTACGAGCAGTACTTC.

Points on this clonotype: Sequence at one end of the junction differs from germline and may be a read error. This chain uses TRBV14 with TRBJ2-1; D gene uncertain. The CDR3 has 14 amino acids. Looked up from germline, CDR1 is SGHDN and CDR2 is FVKESK. In DNA, the CDR3 is TGTGCCCGCAGGCCGACGGACGGCGACAATGAGCAGTTCTTC. As protein: CARRPTDGDNEQFF.